The 25 T cell receptor beta chains in this list originate from one sample, sequenced in a study of blood T cells in healthy people across ages. The second PCR ran roughly 7 to 12 cycles with a sample-barcoded 5' primer and J-beta primers. TCRdb fed the 5' RACE reads into MiXCR, producing one record per CDR3 protein. The sample includes about 810,000 distinct CDR3 sequences, 36% of them seen just once. Input material: blood. These receptors all stem from a man between 18 and 29 years old in good health.

The chain recombines TRBV28 with TRBJ1-2, with TRBD1 as a possible D gene (5 bases). The CDR3 is 17 residues long. The germline V and J ends were trimmed by 3 bases and 4 bases, with 21 bases remaining between them. Germline V gives CDR1 MDHEN, CDR2 SYDVKM. CDR3 sequence (DNA): TGTGCCAGCAGTTTTTACGGGGCAGACCCACGGGGCTATGGCTACACCTTC. Translation: CASSFYGADPRGYGYTF.

The V and J genes are TRBV4-3 and TRBJ2-3; 12 bases fit TRBD2. Germline lookup yields CDR1 LGHNA and CDR2 YSLEER. V dropped 3 bases and J dropped 3; count of bases not matched to a gene: 7. This CDR3 has 17 residues. This chain's CDR3 is CASSQTASGGGTDTQYF. CDR3 coding DNA: TGCGCCAGCAGCCAGACAGCTAGCGGGGGGGGGACAGATACGCAGTATTTT.

This clonotype was observed a handful of times. The chain combines TRBV4-1 with TRBJ2-1; 10 bases are shared with TRBD2. The V segment lost 6 bases and the J segment 8 bases; nucleotides outside the gene matches: 4. The CDR3 is 13 amino acids. Germline V gives CDR1 MGHRA, CDR2 YSYEKL. CDR3 in DNA: TGCGCCAGCAGAAAAGCGGGGGGGTATGAGCAGTTCTTC. This codes for CASRKAGGYEQFF.

The chain uses TRBV5-1 and TRBJ1-1; TRBD1 is a possible D gene (6 bases). The CDR3 has 13 residues. Trimming removed 4 bases from V and 4 bases from J, with 11 bases in between. Per germline, CDR1 SGHRS and CDR2 YFSETQ. This CDR3 is CASSVQGITEAFF. CDR3 bases: TGCGCCAGCAGCGTCCAGGGGATCACTGAAGCTTTCTTT.

This clonotype was detected many times. V and J are TRBV5-5 and TRBJ1-6; 9 nucleotides match TRBD1. V dropped 5 bases and J dropped 6; count of bases not matched to a gene: 3. The CDR3 covers 14 residues. CDR1 is SGHKS and CDR2 is YYEKEE in the germline V gene (reference sequence). CDR3 loop: CASSSDRGNSPLHF. In DNA, the CDR3 is TGTGCCAGCAGTTCGGACAGGGGTAATTCACCCCTCCACTTT.

The chain employs TRBV3-1 and TRBJ1-1, with D uncertain. Trimming took 0 bases from V and 0 from J, leaving 11 bases between them. This CDR3 has 16 amino acids. Germline V gene data show CDR1 as LGHDT and CDR2 as YNNKEL (reference sequence). Here the CDR3 reads CASSQEKLRMNTEAFF. For the CDR3, the DNA is TGTGCCAGCAGCCAAGAAAAGCTCCGCATGAACACTGAAGCTTTCTTT.

This clonotype was picked up a small number of times. The chain's CDR3 is CCSRPEYGYTF. DNA of the CDR3: TGTTGTTCGAGGCCGGAATATGGCTACACCTTC. This chain links TRBV7-9 with TRBJ1-2; D unresolved. From germline, CDR1 is SEHNR and CDR2 FQNEAQ (reference sequence). CDR3 length equals 11 residues.

This chain uses TRBV2 with TRBJ2-5; 11 bases fit TRBD2. Germline V gives CDR1 SNHLY, CDR2 FYNNEI. This CDR3 contains 16 residues. V lost 5 bases to trimming and J lost 2 bases; unmatched junction nucleotides: 7. CDR3 coding DNA: TGTGCCAGCAGTTCCCTAGCGGGGGGTGTACAAGAGACCCAGTACTTC. It specifies CASSSLAGGVQETQYF.

Worth noting for this clonotype: A much larger clone lies one base from this, so it may be a read error. The J gene is TRBJ2-7, the V gene TRBV5-1, with a possible D match to TRBD1 (5 bases). The CDR3 loop spans 16 amino acids. Looked up from germline, CDR1 is SGHRS and CDR2 is YFSETQ. V gave up 6 bases and J gave up 2 bases, with 21 bases separating them. The CDR3 DNA reads TGCGCCAGCAACCCCCAGGGCAGAAGAATTCCCTACGAGCAGTACTTC. The encoded protein is CASNPQGRRIPYEQYF.

The J gene is TRBJ2-3, the V gene TRBV3-1; no clear D gene. Germline CDR1 reads LGHDT; CDR2 reads YNNKEL (reference sequence). V was cut by 1 base and J by 2 bases, with 13 bases left in between. The CDR3 is 16 amino acids. The CDR3 DNA reads TGTGCCAGCAGCCAAGGGCCAGTAGGTCACACAGATACGCAGTATTTT. Its protein is CASSQGPVGHTDTQYF.

The chain links TRBV14 to TRBJ1-2; maybe TRBD1 (5 bases). Trimming took 4 bases from V and 2 from J, leaving 20 bases between them. Germline V gene sequence: CDR1 SGHDN, CDR2 FVKESK. The CDR3 is 17 residues long. CDR3: CASSRGFASAGNYGYTF. CDR3 sequence (DNA): TGTGCCAGCAGCCGAGGTTTCGCCTCGGCAGGGAACTATGGCTACACCTTC. The whole variable domain, filled in from reference TRBV14 and TRBJ1-2, reads EAGVTQFPSHSVIEKGQTVTLRCDPISGHDNLYWYRRVMGKEIKFLLHFVKESKQDESGMPNNRFLAERTGGTYSTLKVQPAELEDSGVYFCASSRGFASAGNYGYTFGSGTRLTVV.

This clonotype has just a few counts. The chain employs TRBV4-2 and TRBJ2-1; tentative D call: TRBD1 (6 bases). CDR3 length: 15 residues. Trimming pared 1 base from V and 4 bases from J, leaving 11 bases between. Germline-derived CDR1 and CDR2 are LGHNA and YNFKEQ. The CDR3 loop is CASSQGFRGYNEQFF. CDR3 in DNA: TGTGCCAGCAGCCAAGGGTTCAGGGGTTACAATGAGCAGTTCTTC.

The chain joins TRBV12-3 or TRBV12-4 to TRBJ2-7, with 8 bases fitting TRBD1. The V gene end was trimmed by 5 bases and the J gene end by 6 bases; junction bases not matched to a gene: 9. CDR3 size: 14 residues. The CDR3 here is CASSMAGTGSEQYF. The CDR3 bases are TGTGCCAGCAGTATGGCCGGGACAGGTTCCGAGCAGTACTTC.

On this clonotype: Sequence at one end of the junction differs from germline and may be a read error. The chain is built from TRBV7-6 and TRBJ2-1; D unresolved. Per germline, CDR1 SGHVS and CDR2 FNYEAQ. CDR3 size: 15 residues. The CDR3 nucleotides are TGTGCCGGCAGCTTAGCTCGTTTGAGTATCAATGAGCAGTTCTTC. Translating gives CAGSLARLSINEQFF.

This clonotype was picked up a small number of times. The chain is built from TRBV20-1 and TRBJ2-7; the D call may be TRBD1 or TRBD2 (6 bases each). Germline V gene data show CDR1 as DFQATT and CDR2 as SNEGSKA (reference sequence). This CDR3 region has 15 residues. Between the trimmed V and J ends, which lost 2 bases and 0 bases, there was a span of 14 bases. CDR3 protein: CSARSEGGSSYEQYF. In nucleotides, the CDR3 is TGCAGTGCTAGATCTGAGGGGGGTAGCTCCTACGAGCAGTACTTC.

As to this clonotype: This may stem from a read error, because a much larger clone lies one nucleotide away. V and J are TRBV20-1 and TRBJ2-1; 7 nucleotides agree with TRBD2. Per the germline V gene, CDR1 is DFQATT and CDR2 is SNEGSKA (reference sequence). V was pared by 2 bases and J by 9 bases, with 16 bases of the junction left unmatched. This CDR3 has 16 residues. The DNA for the CDR3 is TGCAGTGCTAGACCCCTCGAAACTGGCGGGGGATGTGAGCAGTTCTTC. It is translated as CSARPLETGGGCEQFF.

This clonotype was counted a few times. J is TRBJ1-6 and V is TRBV4-1, with D unresolved. V was pared by 4 bases and J by 0 bases, with 16 bases between. Germline-derived CDR1 and CDR2 are MGHRA and YSYEKL. This CDR3 has 18 amino acids. The CDR3 is CASSRMRWASSYNSPLHF. In DNA form, the CDR3 reads TGCGCCAGCAGCCGGATGAGATGGGCAAGCTCCTATAATTCACCCCTCCACTTT.

The V gene is TRBV7-2, the J gene TRBJ2-5; 9 bases are shared with TRBD1. CDR3 length: 18 residues. CDR1 is SGHTA, CDR2 FQGNSA, per germline. The V segment lost 5 bases and the J segment 4 bases; nucleotides outside the gene matches: 17. The CDR3 region is CASSPTGTGIRVGETQYF. Written as DNA, the CDR3 is TGTGCCAGCAGCCCCACCGGGACAGGGATCCGAGTTGGAGAGACCCAGTACTTC.

This clonotype has just a few counts. The V and J genes are TRBV12-3 or TRBV12-4 and TRBJ1-1; unclear D gene. V was pared by 3 bases and J by 0 bases, with 8 bases between. The length of the CDR3 is 14 residues. CDR3: CASSFEVMNTEAFF. DNA for the CDR3: TGTGCCAGCAGTTTTGAGGTAATGAACACTGAAGCTTTCTTT.

A note on this clonotype: This clone may be a read error of a much larger clone one base away. The chain links TRBV12-3 or TRBV12-4 to TRBJ2-3; D may be TRBD2 (5 bases). With 6 bases removed from V and 8 bases from J, the gap between germline ends came to 15 bases. The CDR3 contains 13 residues. The CDR3 DNA reads as TGTGCCAGCAGCGAGGGTTGGAGAGGTACGCAGTATTTT. Translating gives CASSEGWRGTQYF.

V gene TRBV7-6 combines with J gene TRBJ1-4; no firm D call. V was cut by 1 base and J by 7 bases, with 16 bases left in between. Germline V CDR1 and CDR2: SGHVS, FNYEAQ. The CDR3 totals 16 residues. This CDR3 reads CASSLVSPGSGEKLFF. For the CDR3, the DNA is TGTGCCAGCAGCTTAGTTAGTCCGGGGAGCGGTGAAAAACTGTTTTTT.

Concerning this clonotype: Just one base apart from a much larger clone, this may be a read error. The chain carries TRBV12-3 or TRBV12-4 and TRBJ2-1; no clear D. This CDR3 region has 13 residues. Trimming removed 5 bases from V and 13 bases from J, with 18 bases in between. CDR3: CASSMHPHETQFF. The CDR3 nucleotides are TGTGCCAGCAGTATGCATCCCCATGAGACCCAGTTCTTC.

Notes on this clonotype: The junction departs from germline at one end; a sequencing error may be responsible. The chain has TRBV7-2 and TRBJ2-1; D is uncertain. The CDR3 spans 14 residues. In germline, CDR1 is SGHTA, CDR2 FQGNSA. The chain's CDR3 is CASSFTFSYNERFF. The CDR3 nucleotides read TGTGCCAGCAGCTTTACCTTTTCCTACAATGAGCGGTTCTTC.

The rearrangement links TRBV6-2 or TRBV6-3 to TRBJ2-5; D possibly corresponds to TRBD1 (6 bases). From germline, CDR1 is MNHEY and CDR2 SVGEGT. The CDR3 is made up of 16 amino acids. The V end was cut by 6 bases, the J end by 5 bases, with 22 bases between. The CDR3 protein is CASRPLWGTGRETQYF. In DNA form, the CDR3 reads TGTGCCAGCAGACCCCTGTGGGGAACAGGGCGGGAGACCCAGTACTTC.

Only a few counts were recorded for this clonotype. This chain joins TRBV10-3 and TRBJ2-1, with 9 bases matching TRBD2. Germline V gene lookup returns CDR1 ENHRY and CDR2 SYGVKD. This CDR3 has 16 amino acids. V shed 0 bases, J shed 8 bases, and the junction held 8 bases outside the gene matches. This chain's CDR3 is CAISESGRGGLDEQFF. CDR3 in DNA: TGTGCCATCAGTGAGTCGGGGCGGGGGGGCCTCGATGAGCAGTTCTTC.